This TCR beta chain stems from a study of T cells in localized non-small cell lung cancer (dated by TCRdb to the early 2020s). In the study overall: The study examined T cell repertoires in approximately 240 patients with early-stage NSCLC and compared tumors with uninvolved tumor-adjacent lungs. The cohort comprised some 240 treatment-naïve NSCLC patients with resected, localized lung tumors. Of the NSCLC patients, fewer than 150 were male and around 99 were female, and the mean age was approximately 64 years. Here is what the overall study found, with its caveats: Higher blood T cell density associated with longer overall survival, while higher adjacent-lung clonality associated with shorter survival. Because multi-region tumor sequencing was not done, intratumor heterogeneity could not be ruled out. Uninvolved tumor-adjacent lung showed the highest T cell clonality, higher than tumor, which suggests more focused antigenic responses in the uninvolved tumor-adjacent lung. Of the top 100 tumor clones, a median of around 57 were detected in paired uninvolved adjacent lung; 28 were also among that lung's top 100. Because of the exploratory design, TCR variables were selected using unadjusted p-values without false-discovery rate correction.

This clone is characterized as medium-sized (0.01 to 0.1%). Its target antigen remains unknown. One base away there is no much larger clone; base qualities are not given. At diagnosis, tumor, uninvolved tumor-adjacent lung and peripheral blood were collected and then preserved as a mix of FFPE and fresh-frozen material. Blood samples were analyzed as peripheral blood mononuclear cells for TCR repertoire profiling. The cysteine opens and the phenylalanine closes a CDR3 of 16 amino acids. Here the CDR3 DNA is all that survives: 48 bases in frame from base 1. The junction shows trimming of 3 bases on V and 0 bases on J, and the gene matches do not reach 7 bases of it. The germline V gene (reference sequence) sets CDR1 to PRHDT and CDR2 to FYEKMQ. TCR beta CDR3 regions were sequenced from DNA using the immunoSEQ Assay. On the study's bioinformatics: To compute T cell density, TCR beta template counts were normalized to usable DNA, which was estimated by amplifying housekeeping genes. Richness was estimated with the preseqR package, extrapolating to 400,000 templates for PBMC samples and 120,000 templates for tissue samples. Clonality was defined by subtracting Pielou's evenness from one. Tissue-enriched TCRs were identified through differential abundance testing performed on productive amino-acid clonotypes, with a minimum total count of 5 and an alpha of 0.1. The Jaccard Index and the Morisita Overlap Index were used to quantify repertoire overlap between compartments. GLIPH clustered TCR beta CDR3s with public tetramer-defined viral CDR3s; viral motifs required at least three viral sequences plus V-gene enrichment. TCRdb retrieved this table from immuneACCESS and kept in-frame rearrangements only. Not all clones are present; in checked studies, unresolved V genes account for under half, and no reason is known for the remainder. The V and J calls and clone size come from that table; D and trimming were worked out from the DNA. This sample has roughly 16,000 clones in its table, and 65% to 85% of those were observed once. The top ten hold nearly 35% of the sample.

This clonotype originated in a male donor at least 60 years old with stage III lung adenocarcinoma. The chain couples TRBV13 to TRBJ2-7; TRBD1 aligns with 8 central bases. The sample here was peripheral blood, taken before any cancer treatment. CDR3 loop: CASSLARTGLSYEQYF. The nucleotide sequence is TGTGCCAGCAGCTTGGCCAGGACAGGGCTCTCCTACGAGCAGTACTTC.